What follows describes a single T cell receptor (beta chain). The antigen is unknown. The data were obtained in a study of cytomegalovirus exposure and HLA in healthy donors. Overall study context: It was reported in a later analysis that the same platform had been used for the 110 or so validation repertoires as for the approximately 670 first-cohort repertoires. General study points: The finding came from a later analysis; first-cohort TCR clusters tended to co-occur in the 130 or so validation repertoires. Under in vitro conditions, three CMV-associated chains were confirmed as specific for CMV antigens. Most TCR sequences proved rare, with some public TCRs found in many donors.

Profiling relied on immunoSEQ multiplex PCR, and the TCRdb table lists in-frame clones only, not all of them. The table has 140,000 to 150,000 clones, about 95% seen once. The sequence derives from a man younger than 35 in good health and CMV-seropositive. Material for sequencing was PBMCs.

The chain's CDR3 is CASSLSQGSYNEQFF. The CDR3 nucleotides are TGTGCCAGCAGCTTGAGTCAGGGGTCCTACAATGAGCAGTTCTTC. The genes are TRBV7-2 and TRBJ2-1; perhaps TRBD1 as D (6 bases). V gave up 3 bases and J gave up 1 base, with 10 bases separating them. Looked up from germline, CDR1 is SGHTA and CDR2 is FQGNSA. The CDR3 extends over 15 amino acids.